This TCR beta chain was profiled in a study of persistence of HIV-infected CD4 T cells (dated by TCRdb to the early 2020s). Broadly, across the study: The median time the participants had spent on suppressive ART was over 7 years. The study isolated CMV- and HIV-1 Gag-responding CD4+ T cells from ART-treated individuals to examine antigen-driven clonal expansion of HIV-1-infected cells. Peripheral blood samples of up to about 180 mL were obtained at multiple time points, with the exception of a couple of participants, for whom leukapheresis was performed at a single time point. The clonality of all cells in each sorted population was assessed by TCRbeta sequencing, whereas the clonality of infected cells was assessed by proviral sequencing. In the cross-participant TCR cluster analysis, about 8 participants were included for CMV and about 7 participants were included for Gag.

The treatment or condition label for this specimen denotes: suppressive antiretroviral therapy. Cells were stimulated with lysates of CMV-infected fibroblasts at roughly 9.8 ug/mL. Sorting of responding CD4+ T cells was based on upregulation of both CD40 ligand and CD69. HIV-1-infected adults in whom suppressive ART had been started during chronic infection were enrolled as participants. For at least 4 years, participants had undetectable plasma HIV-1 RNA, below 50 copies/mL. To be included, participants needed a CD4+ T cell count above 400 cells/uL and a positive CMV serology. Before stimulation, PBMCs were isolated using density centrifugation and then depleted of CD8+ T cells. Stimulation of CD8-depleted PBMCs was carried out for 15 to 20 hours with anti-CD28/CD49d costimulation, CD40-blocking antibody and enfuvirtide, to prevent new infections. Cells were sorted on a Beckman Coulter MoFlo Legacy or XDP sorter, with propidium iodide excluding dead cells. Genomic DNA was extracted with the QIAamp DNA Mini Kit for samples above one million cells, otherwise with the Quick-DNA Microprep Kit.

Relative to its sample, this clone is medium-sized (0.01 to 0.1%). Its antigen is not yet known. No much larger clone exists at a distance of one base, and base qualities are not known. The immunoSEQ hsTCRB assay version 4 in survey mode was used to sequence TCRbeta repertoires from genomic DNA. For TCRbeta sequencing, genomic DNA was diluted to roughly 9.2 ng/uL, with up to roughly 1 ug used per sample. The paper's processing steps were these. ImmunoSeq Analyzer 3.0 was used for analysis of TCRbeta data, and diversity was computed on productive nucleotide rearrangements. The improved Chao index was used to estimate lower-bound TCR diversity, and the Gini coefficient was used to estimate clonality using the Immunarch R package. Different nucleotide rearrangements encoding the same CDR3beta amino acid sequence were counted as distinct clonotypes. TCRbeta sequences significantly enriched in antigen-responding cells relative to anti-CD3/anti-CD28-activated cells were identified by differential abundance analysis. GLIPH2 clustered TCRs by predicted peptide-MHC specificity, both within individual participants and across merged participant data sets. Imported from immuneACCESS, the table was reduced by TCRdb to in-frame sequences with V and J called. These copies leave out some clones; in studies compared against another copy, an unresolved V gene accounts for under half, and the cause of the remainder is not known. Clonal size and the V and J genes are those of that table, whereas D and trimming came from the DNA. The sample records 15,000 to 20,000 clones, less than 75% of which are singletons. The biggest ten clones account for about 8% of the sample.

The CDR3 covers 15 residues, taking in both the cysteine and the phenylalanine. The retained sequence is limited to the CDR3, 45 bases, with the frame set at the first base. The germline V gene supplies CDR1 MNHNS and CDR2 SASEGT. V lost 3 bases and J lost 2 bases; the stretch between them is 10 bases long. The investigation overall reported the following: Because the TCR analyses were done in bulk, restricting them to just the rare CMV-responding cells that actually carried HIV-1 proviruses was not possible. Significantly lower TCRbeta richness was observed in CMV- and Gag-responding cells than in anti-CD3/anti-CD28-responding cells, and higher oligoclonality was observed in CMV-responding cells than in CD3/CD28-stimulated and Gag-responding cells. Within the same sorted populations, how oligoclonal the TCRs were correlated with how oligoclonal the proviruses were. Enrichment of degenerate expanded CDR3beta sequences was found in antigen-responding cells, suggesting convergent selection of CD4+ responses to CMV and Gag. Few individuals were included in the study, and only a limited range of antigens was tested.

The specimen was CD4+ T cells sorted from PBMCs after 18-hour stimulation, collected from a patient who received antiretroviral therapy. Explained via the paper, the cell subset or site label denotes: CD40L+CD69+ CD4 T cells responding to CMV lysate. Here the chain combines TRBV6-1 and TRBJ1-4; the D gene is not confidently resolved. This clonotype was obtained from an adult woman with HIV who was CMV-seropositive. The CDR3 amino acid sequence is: CASSEGWQTNEKLFF. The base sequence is TGTGCCAGCAGTGAGGGATGGCAGACTAATGAAAAACTGTTTTTT.